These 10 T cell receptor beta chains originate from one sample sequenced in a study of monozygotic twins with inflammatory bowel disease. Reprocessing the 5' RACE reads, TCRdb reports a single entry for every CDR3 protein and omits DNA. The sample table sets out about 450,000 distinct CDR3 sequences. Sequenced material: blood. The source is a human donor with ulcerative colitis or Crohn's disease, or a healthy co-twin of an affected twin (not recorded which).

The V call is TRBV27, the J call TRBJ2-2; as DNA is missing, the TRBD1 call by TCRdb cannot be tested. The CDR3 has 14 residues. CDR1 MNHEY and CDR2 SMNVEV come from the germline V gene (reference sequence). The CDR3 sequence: CASRMGRNTGELFF.

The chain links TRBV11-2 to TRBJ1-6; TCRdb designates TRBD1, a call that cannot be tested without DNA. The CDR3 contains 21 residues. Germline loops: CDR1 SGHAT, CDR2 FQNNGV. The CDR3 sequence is CASSNTGAGFADSSYNSPLHF. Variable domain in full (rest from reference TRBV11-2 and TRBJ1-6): EAGVAQSPRYKIIEKRQSVAFWCNPISGHATLYWYQQILGQGPKLLIQFQNNGVVDDSQLPKDRFSAERLKGVDSTLKIQPAKLEDSAVYLCASSNTGAGFADSSYNSPLHFGNGTRLTVT.

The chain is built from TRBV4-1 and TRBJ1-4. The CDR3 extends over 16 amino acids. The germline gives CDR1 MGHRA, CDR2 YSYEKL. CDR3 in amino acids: CASSQGEVDTNEKLFF.

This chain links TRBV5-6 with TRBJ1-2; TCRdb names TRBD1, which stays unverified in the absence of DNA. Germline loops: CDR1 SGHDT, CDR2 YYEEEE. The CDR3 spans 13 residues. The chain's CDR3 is CASRNRGTGGYTF.

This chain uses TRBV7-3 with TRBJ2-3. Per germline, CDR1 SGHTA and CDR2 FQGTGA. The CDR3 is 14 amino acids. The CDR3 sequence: CASSPSVSTDTQYF.

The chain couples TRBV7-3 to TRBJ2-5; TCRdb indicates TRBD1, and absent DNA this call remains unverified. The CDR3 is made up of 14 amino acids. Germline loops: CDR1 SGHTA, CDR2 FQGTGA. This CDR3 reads CASSQGGGAETQYF.

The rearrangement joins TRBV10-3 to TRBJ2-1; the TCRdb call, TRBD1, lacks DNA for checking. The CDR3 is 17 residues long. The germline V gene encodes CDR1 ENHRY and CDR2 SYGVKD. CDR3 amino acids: CAISGQGLQSSYNEQFF.

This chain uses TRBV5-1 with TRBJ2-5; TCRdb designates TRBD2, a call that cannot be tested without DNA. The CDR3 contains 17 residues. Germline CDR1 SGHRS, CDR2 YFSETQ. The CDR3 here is CASSLNPTSGSVETQYF.

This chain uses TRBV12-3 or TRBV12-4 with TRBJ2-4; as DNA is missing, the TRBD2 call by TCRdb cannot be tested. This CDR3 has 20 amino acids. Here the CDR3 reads CASSLGRVAGGLLAKNIQYF.

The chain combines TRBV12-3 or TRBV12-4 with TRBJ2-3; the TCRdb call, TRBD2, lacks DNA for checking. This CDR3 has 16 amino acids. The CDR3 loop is CASTPAGGLSTDTQYF.